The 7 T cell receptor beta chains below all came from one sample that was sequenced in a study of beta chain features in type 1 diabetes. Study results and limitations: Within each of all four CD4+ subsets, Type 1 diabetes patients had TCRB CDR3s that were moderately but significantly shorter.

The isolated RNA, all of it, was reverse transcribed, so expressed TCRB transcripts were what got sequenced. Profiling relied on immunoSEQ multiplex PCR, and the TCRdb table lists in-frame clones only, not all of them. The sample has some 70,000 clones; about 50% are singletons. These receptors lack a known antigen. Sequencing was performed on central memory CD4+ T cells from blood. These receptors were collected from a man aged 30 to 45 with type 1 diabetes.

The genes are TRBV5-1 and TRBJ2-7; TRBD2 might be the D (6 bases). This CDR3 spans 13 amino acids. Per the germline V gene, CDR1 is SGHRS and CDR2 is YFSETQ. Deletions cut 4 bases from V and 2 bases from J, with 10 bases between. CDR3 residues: CASSPGTAYEQYF. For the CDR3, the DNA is TGCGCCAGCAGCCCGGGGACTGCCTACGAGCAGTACTTC.

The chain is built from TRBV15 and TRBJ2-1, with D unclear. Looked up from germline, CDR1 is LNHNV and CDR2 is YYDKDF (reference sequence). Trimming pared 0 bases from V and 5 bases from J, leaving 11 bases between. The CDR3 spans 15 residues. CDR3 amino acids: CATSRELPANNEQFF. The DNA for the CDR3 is TGTGCCACCAGCAGAGAACTACCAGCAAACAATGAGCAGTTCTTC.

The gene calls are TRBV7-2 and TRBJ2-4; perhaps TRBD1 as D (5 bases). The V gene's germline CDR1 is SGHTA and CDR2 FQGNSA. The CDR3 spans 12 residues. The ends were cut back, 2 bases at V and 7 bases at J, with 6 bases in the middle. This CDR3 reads CASSLPGNIQYF. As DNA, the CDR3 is TGTGCCAGCAGCTTACCAGGGAACATTCAGTACTTC. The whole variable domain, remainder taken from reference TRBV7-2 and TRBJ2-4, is GAGVSQSPSNKVTEKGKDVELRCDPISGHTALYWYRQSLGQGLEFLIYFQGNSAPDKSGLPSDRFSAERTGGSVSTLTIQRTQQEDSAVYLCASSLPGNIQYFGAGTRLSVL.

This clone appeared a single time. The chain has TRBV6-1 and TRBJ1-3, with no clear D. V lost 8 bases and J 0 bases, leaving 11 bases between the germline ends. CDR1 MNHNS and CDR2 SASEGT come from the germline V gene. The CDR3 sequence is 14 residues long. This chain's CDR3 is CASRMSVSGNTIYF. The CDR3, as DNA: TGTGCCAGCCGCATGTCGGTCTCTGGAAACACCATATATTTT.

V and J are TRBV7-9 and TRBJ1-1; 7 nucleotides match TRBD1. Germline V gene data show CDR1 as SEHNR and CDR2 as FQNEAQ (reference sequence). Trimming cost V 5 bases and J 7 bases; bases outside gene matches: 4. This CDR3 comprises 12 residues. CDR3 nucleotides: TGTGCCAGCAGCCTAGGGGGCTTTGAAGCTTTCTTT. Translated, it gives CASSLGGFEAFF.

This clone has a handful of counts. CDR3 in amino acids: CASRIGGGTDEQYF. The CDR3, as DNA: TGTGCCAGCAGGATTGGTGGGGGGACTGACGAGCAGTACTTC. The V call is TRBV6-1, the J call TRBJ2-7, with D tentatively TRBD2 (6 bases). This CDR3 region has 14 residues. Trimming took 6 bases from V and 5 from J, leaving 17 bases between them. CDR1 is MNHNS and CDR2 is SASEGT in the germline V gene.

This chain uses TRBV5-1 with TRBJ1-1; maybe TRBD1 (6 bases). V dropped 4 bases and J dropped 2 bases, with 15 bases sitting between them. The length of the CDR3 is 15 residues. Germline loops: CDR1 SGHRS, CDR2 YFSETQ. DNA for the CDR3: TGCGCCAGCAGCCCGGATGGACAGACTAACACTGAAGCTTTCTTT. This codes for CASSPDGQTNTEAFF. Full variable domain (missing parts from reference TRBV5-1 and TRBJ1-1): KAGVTQTPRYLIKTRGQQVTLSCSPISGHRSVSWYQQTPGQGLQFLFEYFSETQRNKGNFPGRFSGRQFSNSRSEMNVSTLELGDSALYLCASSPDGQTNTEAFFGQGTRLTVV.